Following are 24 T cell receptor beta chains from one sample sequenced in a study of identifying expanded T cells in peripheral blood. Libraries were prepared by immunoSEQ multiplex PCR; TCRdb keeps only in-frame clonotypes and omits some of them. The data show 100,000 to 150,000 clones, 70% to 90% seen once. The sequenced sample consisted of blood. Receptor source: a person between 18 and 70 years old in good health.

Many counts were recorded for this clone. V usage is TRBV6-1 and J usage is TRBJ2-5; no firm D call. The V gene lost 3 bases and the J gene lost 5 bases, with 7 bases spanning the gap. Germline CDR1 is MNHNS and CDR2 is SASEGT. This CDR3 region has 12 residues. Here the CDR3 DNA reads TGTGCCAGCAGTGATTTTGAGGAGACCCAGTACTTC. Encoded protein: CASSDFEETQYF.

The genes are TRBV29-1 and TRBJ1-1; unclear D gene. The germline gives CDR1 SQVTM, CDR2 ANQGSEA. With 7 bases removed from V and 3 bases from J, the gap between germline ends came to 15 bases. There are 13 residues in the CDR3. CDR3 nucleotides: TGCAGCGGGCGGGAGGTTGGGCACACTGAAGCTTTCTTT. Protein sequence: CSGREVGHTEAFF.

This sequence joins TRBV6-5 and TRBJ1-5; a weak D match, TRBD1 (5 bases). Trimming shortened V by 6 bases and J by 7 bases, and 16 bases separated the two germline ends. This CDR3 has 14 residues. Germline V gene sequence: CDR1 MNHEY, CDR2 SVGAGI. The CDR3 DNA is TGTGCCAGCAGCTCGGATCTAGCAGGGCAGCCCCAGCATTTT. Protein: CASSSDLAGQPQHF.

The V and J genes are TRBV10-2 and TRBJ2-1; 7 bases agree with TRBD2. Losses at the gene ends were 7 bases for V and 7 bases for J; bases not matched to a gene: 10. The germline CDR1 and CDR2 sequences are WSHSY and SAAADI. CDR3 size: 14 residues. CDR3 residues: CASILAGEGNEQFF. The CDR3 region has the DNA TGCGCCAGCATTCTCGCGGGGGAAGGGAATGAGCAGTTCTTC.

The gene calls are TRBV30 and TRBJ2-6, with a possible D match to TRBD2 (6 bases). Germline CDR1 and CDR2: GTSNPN and SVGIG (reference sequence). The CDR3 has 18 amino acids. Trimming pared 2 bases from V and 2 bases from J, leaving 19 bases between. The CDR3 coding sequence is TGTGCCTGGAGTCCAGAATGGGGAAGGGAGGCTGGGGCCAACGTCCTGACTTTC. Amino acids: CAWSPEWGREAGANVLTF.

V gene TRBV5-1 combines with J gene TRBJ2-7, with 9 bases identical to TRBD2. Germline loops: CDR1 SGHRS, CDR2 YFSETQ. V dropped 5 bases and J dropped 2; count of bases not matched to a gene: 11. This CDR3 is built from 16 residues. The CDR3 region has the DNA TGCGCCAGCAGTTCGGCCGGGGCTAGCGGGACCTACGAGCAGTACTTC. Amino acid sequence: CASSSAGASGTYEQYF.

The CDR3 coding sequence is TGTGCCAGCAGCTTGGCCGCCGGGGAGCTGTTTTTT. Encoded protein: CASSLAAGELFF. J is TRBJ2-2 and V is TRBV9; D unclear. The length of the CDR3 is 12 residues. The V and J ends lost 4 bases and 6 bases respectively, with 7 bases between them. Germline V gene lookup returns CDR1 SGDLS and CDR2 YYNGEE.

The CDR3 DNA sequence: TGTGCCAGCAGCCTGTCCATGGGTGGCTACACCTTC. Amino acids: CASSLSMGGYTF. The chain combines TRBV9 with TRBJ1-2; the D is unclear. The CDR3 consists of 12 residues. Trimming cost V 4 bases and J 7 bases, with 11 bases left between them. Germline CDR1 SGDLS, CDR2 YYNGEE.

The J gene is TRBJ1-4, the V gene TRBV5-1, with D unresolved. Germline V gene lookup returns CDR1 SGHRS and CDR2 YFSETQ. This CDR3 is built from 14 residues. V was trimmed by 6 bases and J by 0 bases, leaving 9 bases between them. The CDR3 sequence: CASKDGSTNEKLFF. The CDR3 coding sequence is TGCGCCAGCAAAGACGGTTCAACTAATGAAAAACTGTTTTTT.

The chain employs TRBV7-3 and TRBJ2-7; the match to TRBD2 covers 13 bases. The germline V gene encodes CDR1 SGHTA and CDR2 FQGTGA. The CDR3 has 15 residues. V shed 6 bases and J 1 base; nucleotides not matched to a gene: 3. CDR3 bases: TGTGCCAGCAGACTAGCGGGAGGGCCGTCCTACGAGCAGTACTTC. This codes for CASRLAGGPSYEQYF.

The J gene is TRBJ2-5, the V gene TRBV19; D is unclear. Per germline, CDR1 LNHDA and CDR2 SQIVND (reference sequence). This CDR3 comprises 14 residues. Trimming removed 6 bases at V and 5 bases at J, with 16 bases between. CDR3 amino acids: CASSHLSARETQYF. CDR3 nucleotide sequence: TGTGCCAGTAGCCATCTATCGGCGCGGGAGACCCAGTACTTC.

This clone came up once. The chain joins TRBV28 to TRBJ2-5; D perhaps matches TRBD2 (6 bases). Germline V gives CDR1 MDHEN, CDR2 SYDVKM. With 7 bases removed from V and 1 base from J, the gap between germline ends came to 16 bases. CDR3 length: 15 residues. The CDR3 sequence is CASINVRGSQETQYF. The CDR3, as DNA: TGTGCCAGCATCAATGTTCGGGGGTCCCAAGAGACCCAGTACTTC.

V is TRBV11-3 and J is TRBJ2-2; 7 positions match TRBD2. After removal of 5 bases from V and 0 bases from J, the junction contained 3 bases not matched to a gene. CDR1 SGHNT and CDR2 YENEEA come from the germline V gene. This CDR3 spans 15 amino acids. CDR3 DNA sequence: TGTGCCAGCAGCACACGGGGGGCGAACACCGGGGAGCTGTTTTTT. It translates to CASSTRGANTGELFF.

The rearrangement links TRBV7-8 to TRBJ2-5; 13 bases fit TRBD2. V was pared by 3 bases and J by 2 bases, with 3 bases of the junction left unmatched. This CDR3 region has 16 residues. Germline V gene lookup returns CDR1 SGHVS and CDR2 FQNEAQ. The CDR3 is CASSFGLAGAQETQYF. In nucleotides, the CDR3 is TGTGCCAGCAGCTTCGGACTAGCGGGGGCTCAAGAGACCCAGTACTTC.

The chain links TRBV18 to TRBJ2-7, with 12 positions matching TRBD1. The CDR3 spans 15 residues. The germline gives CDR1 KGHSH, CDR2 LQKENI. J lost 5 bases, V lost 6 bases, and 8 bases had no gene match. The CDR3 is CASSPGTGGINEQYF. CDR3 DNA sequence: TGTGCCAGCTCTCCCGGGACAGGGGGCATTAACGAGCAGTACTTC. The full variable domain, rest sourced from reference TRBV18 and TRBJ2-7, is NAGVMQNPRHLVRRRGQEARLRCSPMKGHSHVYWYRQLPEEGLKFMVYLQKENIIDESGMPKERFSAEFPKEGPSILRIQQVVRGDSAAYFCASSPGTGGINEQYFGPGTRLTVT.

The chain carries TRBV7-9 and TRBJ1-2; D unclear. The CDR3 is 13 residues long. V gave up 5 bases and J gave up 5 bases, with 12 bases separating them. Germline loops: CDR1 SEHNR, CDR2 FQNEAQ (reference sequence). Written as DNA, the CDR3 is TGTGCCAGCAGCCTGCAGGACGTGTATGGCTACACCTTC. This gives the protein CASSLQDVYGYTF. The entire variable domain, with the rest obtained from reference TRBV7-9 and TRBJ1-2, is as follows: DTGVSQNPRHKITKRGQNVTFRCDPISEHNRLYWYRQTLGQGPEFLTYFQNEAQLEKSRLLSDRFSAERPKGSFSTLEIQRTEQGDSAMYLCASSLQDVYGYTFGSGTRLTVV.

The rearrangement uses TRBV27 and TRBJ2-7, with TRBD1 matching over 9 bases. From germline, CDR1 is MNHEY and CDR2 SMNVEV (reference sequence). Trimming removed 6 bases from V and 4 bases from J; junction bases left unmatched: 7. This CDR3 spans 14 amino acids. The CDR3 DNA reads TGTGCCAGCAGGACCCGGGACAGGGAATACGAGCAGTACTTC. This sequence encodes CASRTRDREYEQYF.

The chain uses TRBV2 and TRBJ1-1; tentatively, D is TRBD1 (6 bases). The V and J ends lost 10 bases and 2 bases respectively, with 14 bases between them. This CDR3 spans 13 amino acids. Germline V gene sequence: CDR1 SNHLY, CDR2 FYNNEI. The CDR3 is CANVGHANTEAFF. Written as DNA, the CDR3 is TGTGCCAACGTGGGACATGCAAACACTGAAGCTTTCTTT. Full variable domain (missing parts from reference TRBV2 and TRBJ1-1): EPEVTQTPSHQVTQMGQEVILRCVPISNHLYFYWYRQILGQKVEFLVSFYNNEISEKSEIFDDQFSVERPDGSNFTLKIRSTKLEDSAMYFCANVGHANTEAFFGQGTRLTVV.

V is TRBV5-1 and J is TRBJ2-7, with D perhaps TRBD1 (5 bases). The V gene lost 4 bases and the J gene lost 3 bases, with 11 bases spanning the gap. CDR1 is SGHRS and CDR2 is YFSETQ in the germline V gene. This CDR3 is 13 amino acids long. CDR3 region: CASSGGQGYEQYF. The CDR3 coding sequence is TGCGCCAGCAGCGGCGGTCAGGGCTACGAGCAGTACTTC.

The chain recombines TRBV7-2 with TRBJ1-5; 9 bases match TRBD1. The CDR3 has 15 residues. Germline trimming cut 5 bases from V and 1 base from J; bases unmatched to any gene: 3. CDR1 SGHTA and CDR2 FQGNSA come from the germline V gene. The CDR3 DNA follows: TGTGCCAGCAGCGGACAGGGGCGGAGCAATCAGCCCCAGCATTTT. This gives the protein CASSGQGRSNQPQHF.

The chain uses TRBV19 and TRBJ1-1, with TRBD1 matching over 7 bases. The ends lost 6 bases at V and 3 bases at J; junction bases unmatched: 10. The CDR3 is 15 amino acids. Germline assignment: CDR1 LNHDA and CDR2 SQIVND (reference sequence). CDR3: CASRLVSRGDTEAFF. For the CDR3, the DNA is TGTGCCAGTAGACTAGTTTCCAGGGGGGACACTGAAGCTTTCTTT.

The chain combines TRBV30 with TRBJ1-1; a possible D gene is TRBD1 (6 bases). From germline, CDR1 is GTSNPN and CDR2 SVGIG (reference sequence). This CDR3 spans 15 amino acids. V gave up 3 bases and J gave up 1 base, with 15 bases separating them. The CDR3 reads CAWRAGASGNTEAFF. In DNA form, the CDR3 reads TGTGCCTGGAGGGCAGGGGCCTCGGGGAACACTGAAGCTTTCTTT.

CDR3 sequence (DNA): TGTGCCTGGGGGGGACACGCAGAGGGCGGCTACACCTTC. Amino acids: CAWGGHAEGGYTF. The V call is TRBV30, the J call TRBJ1-2; D perhaps matches TRBD1 (6 bases). The germline gives CDR1 GTSNPN, CDR2 SVGIG (reference sequence). The CDR3 is 13 amino acids. The V gene lost 5 bases and the J gene lost 8 bases, with 18 bases spanning the gap.

In this sample, this clone turned up once. This sequence joins TRBV6-6 and TRBJ1-4, with unresolved D. Deletions cut 1 base from V and 0 bases from J, with 9 bases between. Germline CDR1 MNHNY, CDR2 SVGAGI (reference sequence). This CDR3 is 16 amino acids long. The CDR3 sequence is CASSYFGSTTNEKLFF. The CDR3 DNA reads TGTGCCAGCAGTTACTTTGGGAGCACAACTAATGAAAAACTGTTTTTT.